This TCR beta chain emerged from a study of human T cells and chemical hapten exposure. Study-level information: Upper back patch tests used 0.01% DPC, scored after 6 days.

A word on this clonotype: Its matching antigen is unknown.

CDR1 is SNHLY, CDR2 FYNNEI, per germline. The CDR3 has 14 amino acids. Points from the study as a whole: Alopecia in the donors means their immune response may deviate from healthy people's. The number of TCRs above 1 in 1000 frequency did not change after DPC sensitization.

TCRdb re-derived calls from the RACE reads in MiXCR, one entry per CDR3 protein. The sample has fewer than 350,000 distinct CDR3 sequences, roughly 7.7% seen once; the top ten hold around 1.2%. Regarding time point: pre-sensitization, week 0. Treatment noted: therapeutic diphenylcyclopropenone sensitization with weekly scalp DPC. The V and J genes are TRBV2 and TRBJ2-4; D unresolved. The TCR comes from a man aged 18 to 29 with alopecia areata. Some clones in this sample may be carry-over from other donors' samples. Material: whole blood, obtained in connection with sensitization to the hapten diphenylcyclopropenone (DPC). The CDR3 is CVTNPAAQLNIQYF. CDR3 in DNA: TGTGTCACTAACCCGGCGGCCCAACTAAACATTCAGTACTTC.